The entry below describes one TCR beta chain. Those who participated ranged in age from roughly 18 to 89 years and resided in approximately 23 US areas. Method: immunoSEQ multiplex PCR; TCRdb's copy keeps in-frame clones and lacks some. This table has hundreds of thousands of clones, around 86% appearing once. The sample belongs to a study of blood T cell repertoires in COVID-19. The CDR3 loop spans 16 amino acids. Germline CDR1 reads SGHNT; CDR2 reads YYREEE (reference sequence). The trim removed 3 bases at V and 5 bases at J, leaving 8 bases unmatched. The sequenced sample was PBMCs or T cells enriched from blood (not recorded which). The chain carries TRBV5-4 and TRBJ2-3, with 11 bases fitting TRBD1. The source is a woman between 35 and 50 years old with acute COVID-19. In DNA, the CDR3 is TGTGCCAGCAGCTACCCCGGGACAGGGGGAGTAGATACGCAGTATTTT. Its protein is CASSYPGTGGVDTQYF. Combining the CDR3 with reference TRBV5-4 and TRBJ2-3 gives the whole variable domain ETGVTQSPTHLIKTRGQQVTLRCSSQSGHNTVSWYQQALGQGPQFIFQYYREEENGRGNFPPRFSGLQFPNYSSELNVNALELDDSALYLCASSYPGTGGVDTQYFGPGTRLTVL.